This T cell receptor (beta chain) is drawn from a study of cytomegalovirus exposure and HLA in healthy donors. The study, taken as a whole, reports: Confirmation was obtained in vitro that a few CMV-associated chains are specific for CMV antigens. Follow-up analysis later connected one missense variant in DCLRE1C with trimming of TCR beta V- and J-genes. Researchers had no immune exposure information except CMV serostatus available.

CDR3 length: 12 amino acids. The V segment lost 2 bases and the J segment 6 bases; nucleotides outside the gene matches: 1. Germline-derived CDR1 and CDR2 are SEHNR and FQNEAQ (reference sequence). PCR primers comprised 60 Vbeta and 13 Jbeta primers. In the original processing: The count from a later analysis was tens of millions of unique TCR beta chains, roughly 11 million of them shared. The method was immunoSEQ multiplex PCR; TCRdb's version includes in-frame clones alone and lacks a portion of them. V and J calls and clone size are copied from that table; D and trimming were computed from the DNA. The sample lists about 140,000 clones, over 75% occurring once. This clone was detected once. Its antigen is as yet unknown.

The V and J genes are TRBV7-9 and TRBJ2-7; 7 bases align to TRBD1. The sample comprised PBMCs. This clonotype was obtained from a woman in her thirties or forties in good health and CMV-seronegative. The CDR3 region has the DNA TGTGCCAGCAGCTTAAGGGGGCCCGAGCAGTACTTC. It is translated as CASSLRGPEQYF.